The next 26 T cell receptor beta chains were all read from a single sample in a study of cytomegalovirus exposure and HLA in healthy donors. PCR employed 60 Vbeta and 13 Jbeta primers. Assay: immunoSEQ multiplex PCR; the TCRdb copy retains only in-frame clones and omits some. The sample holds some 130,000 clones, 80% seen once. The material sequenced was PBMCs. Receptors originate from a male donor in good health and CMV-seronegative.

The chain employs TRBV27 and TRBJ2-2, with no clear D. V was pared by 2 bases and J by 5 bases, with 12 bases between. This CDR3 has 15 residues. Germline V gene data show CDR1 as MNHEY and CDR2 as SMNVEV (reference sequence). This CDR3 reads CASSLDWRKTGELFF. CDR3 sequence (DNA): TGTGCCAGCAGTTTAGATTGGAGAAAGACCGGGGAGCTGTTTTTT.

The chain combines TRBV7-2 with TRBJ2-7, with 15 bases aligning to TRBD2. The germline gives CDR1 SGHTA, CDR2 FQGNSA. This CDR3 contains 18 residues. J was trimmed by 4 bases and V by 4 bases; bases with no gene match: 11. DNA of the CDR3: TGTGCCAGCAGCTGGACATGGACTAGCGGGGGGGCCATATACGAGCAGTACTTC. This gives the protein CASSWTWTSGGAIYEQYF.

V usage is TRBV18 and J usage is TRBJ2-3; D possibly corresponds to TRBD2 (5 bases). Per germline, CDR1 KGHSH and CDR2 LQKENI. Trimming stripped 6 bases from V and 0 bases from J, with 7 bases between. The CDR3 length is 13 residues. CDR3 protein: CASSRRSTDTQYF. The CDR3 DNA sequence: TGTGCCAGCTCTCGGAGGAGCACAGATACGCAGTATTTT.

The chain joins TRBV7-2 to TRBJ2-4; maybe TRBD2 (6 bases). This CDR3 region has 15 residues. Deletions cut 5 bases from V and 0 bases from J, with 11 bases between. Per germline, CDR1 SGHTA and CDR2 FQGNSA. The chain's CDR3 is CASSPPGLAKNIQYF. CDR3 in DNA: TGTGCCAGCAGCCCCCCGGGACTAGCCAAAAACATTCAGTACTTC.

CDR3 sequence reads: CASSLRRGQALFF. The CDR3 nucleotides are TGTGCCAGCAGCTTACGGCGGGGGCAGGCGCTGTTCTTC. The V call is TRBV7-2, the J call TRBJ2-1, with D maybe TRBD2 (7 bases). V lost 2 bases, J lost 15 bases, and 17 bases lay in between. This CDR3 is 13 amino acids long. Per the germline V gene, CDR1 is SGHTA and CDR2 is FQGNSA.

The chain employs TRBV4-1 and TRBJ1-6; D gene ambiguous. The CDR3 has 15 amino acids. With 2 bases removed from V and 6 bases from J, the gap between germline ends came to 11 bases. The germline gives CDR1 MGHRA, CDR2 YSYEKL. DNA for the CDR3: TGCGCCAGCAGCCAACAAACATACACTAATTCACCCCTCCACTTT. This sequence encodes CASSQQTYTNSPLHF.

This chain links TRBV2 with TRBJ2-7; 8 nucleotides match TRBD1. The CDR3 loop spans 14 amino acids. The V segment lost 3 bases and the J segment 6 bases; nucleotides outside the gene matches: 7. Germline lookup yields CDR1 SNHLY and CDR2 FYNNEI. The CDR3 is CASSDPGQEVEQYF. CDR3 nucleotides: TGTGCCAGCAGTGACCCGGGACAGGAAGTCGAGCAGTACTTC.

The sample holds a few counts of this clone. The CDR3 coding sequence is TGTGCCAGCGGCCCGGGGGGAACTAATGAAAAACTGTTTTTT. It translates to CASGPGGTNEKLFF. The rearrangement links TRBV7-9 to TRBJ1-4, with D perhaps TRBD1 (5 bases). The CDR3 consists of 14 residues. The V end was cut by 8 bases, the J end by 1 base, with 11 bases between. Per germline, CDR1 SEHNR and CDR2 FQNEAQ (reference sequence). Together with reference TRBV7-9 and TRBJ1-4, the CDR3 gives the full variable domain: DTGVSQNPRHKITKRGQNVTFRCDPISEHNRLYWYRQTLGQGPEFLTYFQNEAQLEKSRLLSDRFSAERPKGSFSTLEIQRTEQGDSAMYLCASGPGGTNEKLFFGSGTQLSVL.

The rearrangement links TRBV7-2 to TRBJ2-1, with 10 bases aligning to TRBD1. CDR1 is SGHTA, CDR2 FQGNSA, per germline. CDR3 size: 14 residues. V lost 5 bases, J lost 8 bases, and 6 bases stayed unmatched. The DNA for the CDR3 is TGTGCCAGCAGCCAAACCGGGACAGGGGATGAGCAGTTCTTC. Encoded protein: CASSQTGTGDEQFF.

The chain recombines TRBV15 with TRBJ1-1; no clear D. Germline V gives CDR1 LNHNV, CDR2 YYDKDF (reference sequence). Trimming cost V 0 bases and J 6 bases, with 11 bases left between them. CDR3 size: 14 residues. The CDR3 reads CATSREWGAAEAFF. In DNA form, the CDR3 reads TGTGCCACCAGCAGAGAGTGGGGAGCGGCTGAAGCTTTCTTT.

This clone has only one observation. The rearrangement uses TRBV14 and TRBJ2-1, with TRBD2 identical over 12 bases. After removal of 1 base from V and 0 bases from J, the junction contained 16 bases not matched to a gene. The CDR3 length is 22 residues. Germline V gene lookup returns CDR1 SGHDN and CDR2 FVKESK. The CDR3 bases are TGTGCCAGCAGCCAAGCCCTAGCGGGGGGGCCGTCACCGGTCGTCTCCTACAATGAGCAGTTCTTC. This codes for CASSQALAGGPSPVVSYNEQFF.

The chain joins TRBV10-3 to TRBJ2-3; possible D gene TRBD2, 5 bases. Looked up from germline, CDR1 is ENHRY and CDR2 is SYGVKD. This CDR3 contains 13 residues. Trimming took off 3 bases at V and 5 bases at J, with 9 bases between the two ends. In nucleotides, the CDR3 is TGTGCCATCAGTGACTCAGGAGGAGATACGCAGTATTTT. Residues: CAISDSGGDTQYF.

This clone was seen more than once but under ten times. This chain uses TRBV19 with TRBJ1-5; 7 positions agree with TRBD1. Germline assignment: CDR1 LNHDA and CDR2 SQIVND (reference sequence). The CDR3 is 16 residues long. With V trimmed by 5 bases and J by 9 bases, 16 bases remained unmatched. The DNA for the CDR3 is TGTGCCAGTAGTGCCTCCGGGACAGTACTGTTGTGGCCCCAGCATTTT. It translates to CASSASGTVLLWPQHF. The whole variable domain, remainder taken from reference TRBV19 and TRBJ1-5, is DGGITQSPKYLFRKEGQNVTLSCEQNLNHDAMYWYRQDPGQGLRLIYYSQIVNDFQKGDIAEGYSVSREKKESFPLTVTSAQKNPTAFYLCASSASGTVLLWPQHFGDGTRLSIL.

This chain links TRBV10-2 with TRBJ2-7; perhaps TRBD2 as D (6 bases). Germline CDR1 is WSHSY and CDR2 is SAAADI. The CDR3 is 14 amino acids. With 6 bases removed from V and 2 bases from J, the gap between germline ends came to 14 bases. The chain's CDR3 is CASRGGLGTYEQYF. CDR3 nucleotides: TGCGCCAGCAGGGGGGGTCTTGGCACCTACGAGCAGTACTTC.

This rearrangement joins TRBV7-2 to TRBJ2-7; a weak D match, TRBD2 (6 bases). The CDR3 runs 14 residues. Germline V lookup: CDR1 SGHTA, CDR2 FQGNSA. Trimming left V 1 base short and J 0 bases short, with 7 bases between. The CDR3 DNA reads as TGTGCCAGCAGCTTAGGCGGGACCTCCTACGAGCAGTACTTC. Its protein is CASSLGGTSYEQYF.

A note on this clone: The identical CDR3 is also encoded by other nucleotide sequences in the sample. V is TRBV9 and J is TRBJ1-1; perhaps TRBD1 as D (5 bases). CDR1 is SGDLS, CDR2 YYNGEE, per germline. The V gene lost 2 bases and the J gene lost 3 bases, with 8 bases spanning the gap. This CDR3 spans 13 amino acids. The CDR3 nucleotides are TGTGCCAGCAGCGTGGGGGGAGACACTGAAGCTTTCTTT. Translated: CASSVGGDTEAFF.

The CDR3 sequence: CASSQAFWDRAMNTEAFF. CDR3 coding DNA: TGCGCCAGCAGCCAAGCATTCTGGGACAGGGCCATGAACACTGAAGCTTTCTTT. The chain couples TRBV4-1 to TRBJ1-1; 9 positions match TRBD1. V lost 1 base, J lost 0 bases, and 9 bases stayed unmatched. The germline CDR1 and CDR2 sequences are MGHRA and YSYEKL. This CDR3 region has 18 residues.

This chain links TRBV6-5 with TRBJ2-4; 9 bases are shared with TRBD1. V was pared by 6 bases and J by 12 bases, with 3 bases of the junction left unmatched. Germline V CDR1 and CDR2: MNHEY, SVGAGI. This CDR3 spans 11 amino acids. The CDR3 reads CASRGQGSQYF. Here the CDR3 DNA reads TGTGCCAGCAGGGGACAGGGCAGTCAGTACTTC.

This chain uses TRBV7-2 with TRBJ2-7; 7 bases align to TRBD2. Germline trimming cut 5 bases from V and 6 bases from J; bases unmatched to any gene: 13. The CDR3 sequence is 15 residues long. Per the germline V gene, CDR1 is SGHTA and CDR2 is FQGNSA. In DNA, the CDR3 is TGTGCCAGCAGCCCTGCGGGAGCCGCGTCTCCCGAGCAGTACTTC. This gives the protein CASSPAGAASPEQYF.

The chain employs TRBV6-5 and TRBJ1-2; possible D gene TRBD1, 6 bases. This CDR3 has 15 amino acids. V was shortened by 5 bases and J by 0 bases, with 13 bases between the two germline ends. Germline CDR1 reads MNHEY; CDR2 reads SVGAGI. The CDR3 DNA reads TGTGCCAGCAGTGCGCGACAGGCCTCTAACTATGGCTACACCTTC. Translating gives CASSARQASNYGYTF.

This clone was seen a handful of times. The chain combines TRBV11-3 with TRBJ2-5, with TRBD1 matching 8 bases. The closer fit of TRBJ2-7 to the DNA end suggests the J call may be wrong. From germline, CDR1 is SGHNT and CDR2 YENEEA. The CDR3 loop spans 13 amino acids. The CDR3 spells CASSRTGTYEQYF. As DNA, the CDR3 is TGTGCCAGCAGCAGGACAGGGACCTACGAGCAGTACTTC.

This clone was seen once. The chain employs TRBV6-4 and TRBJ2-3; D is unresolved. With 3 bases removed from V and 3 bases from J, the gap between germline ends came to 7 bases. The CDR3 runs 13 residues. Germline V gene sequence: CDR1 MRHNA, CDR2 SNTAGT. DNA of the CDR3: TGTGCCAGCAGTGAGAAGACTACAGATACGCAGTATTTT. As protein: CASSEKTTDTQYF.

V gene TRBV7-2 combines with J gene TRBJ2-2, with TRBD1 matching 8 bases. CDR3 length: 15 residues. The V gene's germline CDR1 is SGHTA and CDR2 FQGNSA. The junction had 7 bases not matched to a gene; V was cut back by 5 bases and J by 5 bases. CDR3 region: CASSLPGGFTGELFF. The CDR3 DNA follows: TGTGCCAGCAGCCTCCCAGGGGGCTTTACCGGGGAGCTGTTTTTT. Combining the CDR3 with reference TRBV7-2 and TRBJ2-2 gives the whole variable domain GAGVSQSPSNKVTEKGKDVELRCDPISGHTALYWYRQSLGQGLEFLIYFQGNSAPDKSGLPSDRFSAERTGGSVSTLTIQRTQQEDSAVYLCASSLPGGFTGELFFGEGSRLTVL.

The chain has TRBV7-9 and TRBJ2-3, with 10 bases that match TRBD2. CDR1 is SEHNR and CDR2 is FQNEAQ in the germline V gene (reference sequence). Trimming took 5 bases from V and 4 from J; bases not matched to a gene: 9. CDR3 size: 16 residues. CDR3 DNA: TGTGCCAGCAGCCCGACACTAGCGGGGTATGCAGATACGCAGTATTTT. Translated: CASSPTLAGYADTQYF.

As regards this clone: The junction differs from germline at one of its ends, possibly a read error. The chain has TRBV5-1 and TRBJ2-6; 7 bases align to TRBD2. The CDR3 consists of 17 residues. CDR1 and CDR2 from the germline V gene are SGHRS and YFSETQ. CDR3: CASTLYAGVSGANGLTF. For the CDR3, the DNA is TGCGCCAGCACCCTCTACGCGGGAGTTTCTGGGGCCAACGGCCTGACTTTC.

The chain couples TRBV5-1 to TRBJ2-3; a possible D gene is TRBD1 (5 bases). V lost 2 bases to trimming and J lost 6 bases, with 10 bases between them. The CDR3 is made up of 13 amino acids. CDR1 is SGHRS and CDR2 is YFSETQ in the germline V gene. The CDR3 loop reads CASSFQGQDTQYF. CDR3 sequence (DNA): TGCGCCAGCAGCTTTCAGGGTCAGGATACGCAGTATTTT.